This T cell receptor beta chain was obtained from a study of response to subunit inactivated influenza vaccine. Study conclusions and caveats: Authors suggested that a seasonal influenza vaccination recruits few new T cells each time.

V lost 2 bases, J lost 7 bases, and 21 bases lay in between. Germline V CDR1 and CDR2: DFQATT, SNEGSKA (reference sequence). This CDR3 contains 16 residues. In regard to this clonotype: Its matching antigen is unknown.

TCRdb processed the RT-PCR reads anew with MiXCR; each CDR3 protein has one entry. The table lists 550,000 to 800,000 distinct CDR3 sequences, approximately 14% of them singletons, with 11% in the top ten. The chain employs TRBV20-1 and TRBJ1-5; D ambiguous. The source was PBMCs from blood, collected about 13 days after vaccination. The source is a man aged 50 to 60 who received an inactivated influenza vaccine. For the CDR3, the DNA is TGCAGTGCTAGATGGGCGAGGGTAACGGGGATGCAGCCCCAGCATTTT. As protein: CSARWARVTGMQPQHF.